The entry below describes one TCR beta chain. The target antigen is unknown. Both 60 Vbeta primers and 13 Jbeta primers went into the PCR. Clones were sequenced by immunoSEQ multiplex PCR, and TCRdb holds only the in-frame ones, with some missing. The data contain some 180,000 clones, approximately 84% of them singletons. CDR3 length equals 14 residues. Germline trimming cut 6 bases from V and 1 base from J; bases unmatched to any gene: 2. CDR1 MDHEN and CDR2 SYDVKM come from the germline V gene. This record comes from a study of cytomegalovirus exposure and HLA in healthy donors. Study-level findings and limits: Earlier analysis looked at TCR beta V segments, and most were productive about 87% or about 30% of the time.

Material: PBMCs. The origin of this receptor is a girl aged 5-17 years in good health and CMV-seropositive. The chain recombines TRBV28 with TRBJ2-7; 11 positions agree with TRBD2. CDR3 sequence reads: CASSSSGGSYEQYF. Written as DNA, the CDR3 is TGTGCCAGCAGCTCTAGCGGGGGGTCCTACGAGCAGTACTTC.